These 31 T cell receptor beta chains were sequenced from one sample in a study of T cell responses to AZD1222 COVID-19 vaccine (dated by TCRdb to 2020 to 2022). Library preparation was by the immunoSEQ multiplex PCR assay. In its TCRdb copy, this immuneACCESS table keeps in-frame sequences only and misses some clones. Where compared with another copy, unresolved V genes explain less than half of these, and the others have no known cause. The sample table records some 140,000 clones; roughly 90% of these occur just once. Of the sample, approximately 17% falls within the top ten clones. The meaning of the sample's time point label: baseline before first vaccination. Sequences were derived from peripheral blood, sampled on day 0 of AZD1222 vaccination. The receptors were sampled from an adult in good health.

CDR3 in DNA: TGTGCCAGCAGACGCGACACTGGGGGCCATCAGCCCCAGCATTTT. Translating gives CASRRDTGGHQPQHF. V is TRBV7-2 and J is TRBJ1-5, with D perhaps TRBD1 (6 bases). Germline V lookup: CDR1 SGHTA, CDR2 FQGNSA. The CDR3 is made up of 15 amino acids. V dropped 6 bases and J dropped 5 bases, with 17 bases sitting between them.

The DNA for the CDR3 is TGTGCCAGTAGTAGTTCCCCCTACAATGAGCAGTTCTTC. Its translation: CASSSSPYNEQFF. The gene calls are TRBV19 and TRBJ2-1; D unresolved. This CDR3 region has 13 residues. The V gene lost 4 bases and the J gene lost 2 bases, with 6 bases spanning the gap. Germline V CDR1 and CDR2: LNHDA, SQIVND (reference sequence).

The chain couples TRBV11-2 to TRBJ1-3; D is unclear. The CDR3 sequence is 12 residues long. The V and J ends lost 5 bases and 2 bases respectively, with 4 bases between them. CDR1 and CDR2 (germline): SGHAT, FQNNGV. CDR3 residues: CASSRPGNTIYF. CDR3 coding DNA: TGTGCCAGCAGCCGGCCTGGAAACACCATATATTTT.

The J gene is TRBJ2-5, the V gene TRBV29-1; TRBD2 matches at 7 bases. J gave up 4 bases and V 7 bases, and 12 bases lay outside the gene matches. Germline CDR1 SQVTM, CDR2 ANQGSEA. The CDR3 contains 14 residues. CDR3 sequence reads: CSAGTTLGVETQYF. Written as DNA, the CDR3 is TGCAGCGCCGGGACTACCCTCGGGGTAGAGACCCAGTACTTC.

The genes are TRBV29-1 and TRBJ1-3; D is uncertain. The CDR3 spans 13 residues. Germline CDR1 and CDR2: SQVTM and ANQGSEA. The V and J ends lost 6 bases and 1 base respectively, with 10 bases between them. CDR3 sequence reads: CSVGYSSGNTIYF. Written as DNA, the CDR3 is TGCAGCGTGGGATACTCGTCTGGAAACACCATATATTTT.

This rearrangement joins TRBV19 to TRBJ2-5; D is undetermined. Germline V CDR1 and CDR2: LNHDA, SQIVND (reference sequence). The CDR3 covers 14 residues. V was pared by 2 bases and J by 2 bases, with 9 bases between. CDR3 in amino acids: CASSISGPQETQYF. CDR3 coding DNA: TGTGCCAGTAGTATATCGGGTCCTCAAGAGACCCAGTACTTC.

The chain employs TRBV19 and TRBJ2-7, with D perhaps TRBD2 (6 bases). From germline, CDR1 is LNHDA and CDR2 SQIVND (reference sequence). V lost 7 bases to trimming and J lost 3 bases, with 19 bases between them. CDR3 size: 15 residues. The CDR3 region has the DNA TGTGCCAGTAAGAGGTCGGCTAGCGCATACTACGAGCAGTACTTC. Translating gives CASKRSASAYYEQYF.

This chain links TRBV18 with TRBJ1-6; 8 nucleotides agree with TRBD1. V shed 1 base, J shed 7 bases, and the junction held 6 bases outside the gene matches. Germline lookup yields CDR1 KGHSH and CDR2 LQKENI. The CDR3 contains 16 residues. The CDR3, as DNA: TGTGCCAGCTCACCACTCCAGGGGGCTCAGAATTCACCCCTCCACTTT. Its translation is CASSPLQGAQNSPLHF.

V usage is TRBV27 and J usage is TRBJ2-7, with 9 positions matching TRBD1. V was pared by 5 bases and J by 6 bases, with 2 bases of the junction left unmatched. There are 12 residues in the CDR3. Germline V gene lookup returns CDR1 MNHEY and CDR2 SMNVEV (reference sequence). This CDR3 is CASSQTGGEQYF. As DNA, the CDR3 is TGTGCCAGCAGTCAGACAGGGGGCGAGCAGTACTTC.

V and J are TRBV7-9 and TRBJ1-1; D remains ambiguous. The CDR3 contains 14 residues. Germline values: CDR1 SEHNR, CDR2 FQNEAQ (reference sequence). The germline V and J ends were trimmed by 2 bases and 1 base, with 8 bases remaining between them. CDR3 DNA sequence: TGTGCCAGCAGCTTAATATCAGGGAACACTGAAGCTTTCTTT. This translates into CASSLISGNTEAFF.

J is TRBJ1-1 and V is TRBV7-2; possibly TRBD1 for D (5 bases). V was shortened by 1 base and J by 8 bases, with 11 bases between the two germline ends. Per germline, CDR1 SGHTA and CDR2 FQGNSA. The CDR3 is made up of 13 amino acids. CDR3: CASSLGWGFEAFF. The CDR3 nucleotides are TGTGCCAGCAGCTTAGGATGGGGCTTCGAAGCTTTCTTT.

The chain carries TRBV9 and TRBJ2-1; perhaps TRBD2 as D (7 bases). The V gene's germline CDR1 is SGDLS and CDR2 YYNGEE. With 0 bases removed from V and 7 bases from J, the gap between germline ends came to 29 bases. This CDR3 region has 20 residues. The CDR3 DNA follows: TGTGCCAGCAGCGTAGTCGAGGGACCCATGGGAGGGGGAAAACCTAATGAGCAGTTCTTC. It encodes CASSVVEGPMGGGKPNEQFF. Full variable domain (remainder filled in from reference TRBV9 and TRBJ2-1): DSGVTQTPKHLITATGQRVTLRCSPRSGDLSVYWYQQSLDQGLQFLIQYYNGEERAKGNILERFSAQQFPDLHSELNLSSLELGDSALYFCASSVVEGPMGGGKPNEQFFGPGTRLTVL.

Points on this clone: This sample also contains other DNA sequences that code for the same CDR3. The V and J genes are TRBV9 and TRBJ1-2, with 7 bases lining up with TRBD1. From germline, CDR1 is SGDLS and CDR2 YYNGEE. The CDR3 runs to 12 residues. Trimming took 4 bases from V and 4 from J; bases not matched to a gene: 1. The DNA of the CDR3 is TGTGCCAGCAGCAGGGACAGCTATGGCTACACCTTC. Its protein is CASSRDSYGYTF.

This clone turned up a few times. This sequence joins TRBV20-1 and TRBJ2-7, with 8 bases aligning to TRBD1. The CDR3 sequence is 15 residues long. Looked up from germline, CDR1 is DFQATT and CDR2 is SNEGSKA (reference sequence). V lost 3 bases to trimming and J lost 2 bases; unmatched junction nucleotides: 9. The CDR3: CSASGAGTGPYEQYF. CDR3 coding DNA: TGCAGTGCTAGTGGAGCCGGGACAGGCCCCTACGAGCAGTACTTC.

The rearrangement joins TRBV27 to TRBJ2-2, with D tentatively TRBD1 (6 bases). This CDR3 comprises 15 residues. The germline gives CDR1 MNHEY, CDR2 SMNVEV (reference sequence). Trimming took 8 bases from V and 4 from J, leaving 17 bases between them. This chain's CDR3 is CASGLSPGATGELFF. CDR3 nucleotide sequence: TGTGCCAGCGGCCTATCGCCAGGGGCCACCGGGGAGCTGTTTTTT.

On this clone: One end of the junction varies from germline; a read error may be responsible. V is TRBV7-7 and J is TRBJ2-3; D is unresolved. The length of the CDR3 is 13 residues. From germline, CDR1 is SSHAT and CDR2 FNYEAQ (reference sequence). In DNA form, the CDR3 reads TGTGCTAGCAGCTTCCGACTCACAGATACGCAGTATTTT. Its translation: CASSFRLTDTQYF.

This rearrangement joins TRBV14 to TRBJ2-3; 13 nucleotides match TRBD2. Germline V gene data show CDR1 as SGHDN and CDR2 as FVKESK. The trim removed 0 bases at V and 3 bases at J, leaving 3 bases unmatched. CDR3 length: 17 amino acids. In DNA form, the CDR3 reads TGTGCCAGCAGCCAAGAACGGACTAGCGGGAGAACAGATACGCAGTATTTT. Its protein is CASSQERTSGRTDTQYF.

The J gene is TRBJ2-7, the V gene TRBV5-1, with 9 nucleotides matching TRBD1. The CDR3 contains 14 residues. V lost 5 bases, J lost 5 bases, and 8 bases stayed unmatched. Looked up from germline, CDR1 is SGHRS and CDR2 is YFSETQ. DNA of the CDR3: TGCGCCAGCAGTTTGCGGGACAGGGTCAACGAGCAGTACTTC. Translating it yields CASSLRDRVNEQYF.

The table lists this clone with a few counts. V gene TRBV4-1 combines with J gene TRBJ2-7; 9 nucleotides agree with TRBD1. J gave up 2 bases and V 2 bases, and 10 bases lay outside the gene matches. This CDR3 is 17 amino acids long. Germline CDR1 and CDR2: MGHRA and YSYEKL. The CDR3 region has the DNA TGCGCCAGCAGCCAAATGCATGGCGGGACAGGGACCTACGAGCAGTACTTC. It is translated as CASSQMHGGTGTYEQYF.

This rearrangement joins TRBV18 to TRBJ1-3, with unresolved D. CDR3 size: 17 residues. V shed 3 bases and J shed 0 bases, with 15 bases lying between them. Germline values: CDR1 KGHSH, CDR2 LQKENI. CDR3 nucleotide sequence: TGTGCCAGCTCACCTACATCGGGTGCAGGCTCTGGAAACACCATATATTTT. Amino acid sequence: CASSPTSGAGSGNTIYF.

The sample holds one count of this clone. The chain carries TRBV19 and TRBJ1-2; D is perhaps TRBD1 (6 bases). The CDR3 loop spans 15 amino acids. Germline CDR1 is LNHDA and CDR2 is SQIVND (reference sequence). Trimming removed 0 bases at V and 7 bases at J, with 15 bases between. The CDR3 sequence is CASSIDHRVRGGYTF. The CDR3 DNA reads TGTGCCAGTAGTATAGATCACAGGGTCAGAGGTGGCTACACCTTC.

The chain uses TRBV7-8 and TRBJ2-5; 7 nucleotides align to TRBD2. CDR3 length equals 15 residues. The germline V gene has CDR1 SGHVS and CDR2 FQNEAQ. Trimming cost V 3 bases and J 1 base; bases outside gene matches: 5. This chain's CDR3 is CASSFGGSTQETQYF. DNA of the CDR3: TGTGCCAGCAGCTTCGGCGGGAGTACCCAAGAGACCCAGTACTTC.

The V and J genes are TRBV7-2 and TRBJ2-7, with D maybe TRBD1 (5 bases). The CDR3 length is 13 residues. The ends were cut back, 0 bases at V and 6 bases at J, with 9 bases in the middle. Germline-derived CDR1 and CDR2 are SGHTA and FQGNSA. The CDR3 sequence is CASSLAYRSEQYF. Here the CDR3 DNA reads TGTGCCAGCAGCTTAGCGTACAGGAGCGAGCAGTACTTC.

This clone was detected a few times. The CDR3 loop reads CASSQEGQGRDTQYF. The CDR3 DNA sequence: TGCGCCAGCAGCCAAGAAGGGCAGGGCAGGGATACGCAGTATTTT. This sequence joins TRBV4-3 and TRBJ2-3, with TRBD1 as a possible D gene (5 bases). The CDR3 consists of 15 residues. V shed 0 bases and J shed 6 bases, with 13 bases lying between them. Germline lookup yields CDR1 LGHNA and CDR2 YSLEER.

V and J are TRBV11-3 and TRBJ2-2; D is possibly TRBD2 (6 bases). The CDR3 length is 15 residues. CDR1 is SGHNT and CDR2 is YENEEA in the germline V gene. V gave up 5 bases and J gave up 2 bases, with 12 bases separating them. CDR3 nucleotide sequence: TGTGCCAGCAGCGCCTCGGGACTCAACACCGGGGAGCTGTTTTTT. Translation gives CASSASGLNTGELFF.

This chain joins TRBV6-2 or TRBV6-3 and TRBJ2-1, with 9 bases matching TRBD2. Germline CDR1 MNHEY, CDR2 SVGEGT. Trimming cost V 2 bases and J 0 bases; bases outside gene matches: 8. This CDR3 comprises 18 residues. For the CDR3, the DNA is TGTGCCAGCAGTTACGGTAGCGGGAGTACCCTCTCCTACAATGAGCAGTTCTTC. Residues: CASSYGSGSTLSYNEQFF.

This sequence joins TRBV6-5 and TRBJ2-1; D is unresolved. Per germline, CDR1 MNHEY and CDR2 SVGAGI. Trimming cost V 4 bases and J 7 bases, with 11 bases left between them. The CDR3 runs to 13 residues. The CDR3 reads CASSLSLRNEQFF. The CDR3 coding sequence is TGTGCCAGCAGTTTGAGCTTACGGAATGAGCAGTTCTTC.

The chain couples TRBV6-2 or TRBV6-3 to TRBJ2-7, with 9 bases lining up with TRBD1. Germline assignment: CDR1 MNHEY and CDR2 SVGEGT. The CDR3 sequence is 15 residues long. Trimming took 6 bases from V and 3 from J; bases not matched to a gene: 9. CDR3 coding DNA: TGTGCCAGCAGCATGCCGGGACAGGGCCTCTACGAGCAGTACTTC. This gives the protein CASSMPGQGLYEQYF.

The chain recombines TRBV28 with TRBJ1-3; tentatively, D is TRBD1 (6 bases). V gave up 6 bases and J gave up 4 bases, with 25 bases separating them. Per the germline V gene, CDR1 is MDHEN and CDR2 is SYDVKM. There are 18 residues in the CDR3. The CDR3 DNA reads TGTGCCAGCAGACCTTCGGGGAGGGGGGCCCCCTCGGGAAACACCATATATTTT. Encoded protein: CASRPSGRGAPSGNTIYF. Together with reference TRBV28 and TRBJ1-3, the CDR3 gives the full variable domain: DVKVTQSSRYLVKRTGEKVFLECVQDMDHENMFWYRQDPGLGLRLIYFSYDVKMKEKGDIPEGYSVSREKKERFSLILESASTNQTSMYLCASRPSGRGAPSGNTIYFGEGSWLTVV.

The chain joins TRBV12-3 or TRBV12-4 to TRBJ1-3; D gene unclear. V lost 3 bases to trimming and J lost 5 bases, with 8 bases between them. The CDR3 length is 13 residues. DNA of the CDR3: TGTGCCAGCAGTTTGCGAATCAGAAACACCATATATTTT. Translating it yields CASSLRIRNTIYF.

The J gene is TRBJ1-1, the V gene TRBV3-1 (or the pseudogene TRBV3-2), with D hard to call. V was cut by 0 bases and J by 12 bases, with 17 bases left in between. The CDR3 length is 14 residues. CDR1 and CDR2 (germline): LGHDT, YNNKEL (reference sequence). CDR3 sequence: CASSQDSGRVQSFF. CDR3 DNA sequence: TGTGCCAGCAGCCAAGATAGCGGTAGGGTCCAATCTTTCTTT.